The clone carrying this T cell receptor (beta chain) was seen a handful of times. Its antigen is still unknown. A junction boundary mismatches the germline segment, possibly from a read error. The authors reverse transcribed all of the isolated RNA, so sequencing captured expressed TCRB transcripts. Generated by immunoSEQ multiplex PCR, the TCRdb table keeps only in-frame clones and is missing some. The table lists 850,000 to 900,000 clones, roughly 15% of them singletons. This entry belongs to a study of beta chain features in type 1 diabetes. The wider study: In all, 85 million to 130 million sorted cells from all samples were analyzed.

CDR3 size: 13 residues. Germline V gene data show CDR1 as SSHAT and CDR2 as FNYEAQ (reference sequence). Cells sorted by CD45RO/CCR7/CD25/CD127/CD95/CD27 comprised CD4+ naive, central memory, regulatory and stem cell-like memory cells. Study-level findings and limits: More deletions and fewer insertions at VDJ junctions were found in patients with type 1 diabetes.

The receptor was isolated from a woman between 18 and 29 years old in good health. Sample: naive CD4+ T cells from blood. This rearrangement joins TRBV7-7 to TRBJ2-1; D not resolved. The CDR3 sequence is CASSLSAYNEQFF. In DNA, the CDR3 is TGTGCTAGCAGCCTAAGTGCCTACAATGAGCAGTTCTTC.